This record covers a single T cell receptor (beta chain). This clonotype registers as medium-sized (0.01 to 0.1%) within its sample. There is no known antigen for this receptor. No much larger clone is present one base from it, and per-base qualities are unavailable. Libraries were prepared through PCR. For sequencing, an Illumina HiSeq 4000 was employed. Preparation of bulk TCR libraries followed a previously described approach, with the TCR primers listed in Table S5. Purification of total RNA was performed with the Qiagen AllPrep DNA/RNA kit. Before analysis, reads from multiple sequencing runs of the same library were pooled. Per the original workflow: Reads were retained only if their TCR constant sequence matched exactly, and those retained reads were trimmed to 150 nt and grouped according to their 12-nt molecular barcodes. Reads inside each barcode group were sub-clustered using a 15% Levenshtein threshold, and a quality-weighted consensus sequence was constructed for each RNA molecule. Non-functional sequences were excluded, and lower-count sequences lying one edit away from another sequence were also excluded. On the basis of fitting two negative binomial distributions, barcode sub-clusters with fewer than 20% of the maximum read count were discarded. The raw public data were reprocessed by TCRdb itself: fastp quality trimming at Q25, MiXCR clonotype calling, in-frame beta chains only. Merged by CDR3 protein, the rows form single entries marked with the most common genes and DNA. The V and J calls here are based on TCRdb, not the publication. This sample is represented by 20,000 to 25,000 distinct CDR3 sequences; approximately 17% of them were singletons. The top ten constitute 0.99% of the sample.

This specimen comes from a study of molecular identifiers for immune sequencing clone quantification (dated by TCRdb to 2016 to 2019). Notes on the research overall: For a replicate experiment, the RNA from either approximately 20,000 or 100,000 naive CD8 T cells was divided into five aliquots, and four of those aliquots went on to sequencing. This methods study benchmarked molecular-identifier clustering-based TCR repertoire sequencing (MIDCIRS) and TCR RNA copy counting, using CD8 T cells to do so. The full study reports these points: In CMV-specific effector cells, clones with more than 20 RNA copies contained over 98% of molecules, whereas in naive cells such clones contained under 1% of molecules. The naive libraries included spiked-in Jurkat TCR RNA (around 9 copies' worth), and this RNA is not part of the donor repertoire. When barcode sub-clustering was omitted, TCR diversity was inflated by chimeric consensus sequences, with chimeras reaching as high as 47%. Modeling gave around 3.3 recovered TCR RNA copies per cell versus 8 to 10 by digital PCR, implying 25% to 30% capture efficiency. The sizes of highly expanded clones could end up underestimated when identical TCR molecules share a barcode. Spiked-in Jurkat TCR RNA equivalent to a single cell was reported to be detectable even among more than 900,000 naive CD8 T cells.

The germline V gene gives CDR1 as SGHVS and CDR2 as FQNEAQ. The junction shows trimming of 4 bases on V and 2 bases on J, plus 8 bases between the germline ends. Reading from cysteine to phenylalanine, the CDR3 counts 13 amino acids. Only the CDR3 DNA is retained, 39 bases long and in frame from the first base. Naive CD8 T cell libraries were made from 20,000 to 1,000,000 sorted cells using 10%, 30% or 50% of purified RNA. On a BD FACSAria II, naive CD8 T cells were FACS-sorted as CD8+CD4-CCR7+CD45RA+ and collected into RLT Plus buffer. To test detection sensitivity, Jurkat RNA equivalent to approximately ten TCR copies was spiked into samples of about 19,000-1,100,000 naive CD8 T cells. CD8 T cells were enriched using RosetteSep CD8+ T Cell Enrichment Cocktail and Ficoll-Paque, and the enriched cells then underwent ACK red cell lysis.

Recombination linked TRBV7-8 to TRBJ1-1, with the D gene call left open. Sequencing used naive CD8+ T cells from blood, with Jurkat cell RNA spiked in. This sample's cell subset or site label indicates: FACS-sorted CD8+CD4-CCR7+CD45RA+ naive T cells. This TCR derives from a human donor in good health. Some libraries in this study had Jurkat cell RNA spiked in. The CDR3 amino acid sequence is: CASSWTRNTEAFF. In nucleotides, the sequence is TGTGCCAGCAGCTGGACGCGAAACACTGAAGCTTTCTTT.